This T cell receptor beta chain was sequenced in a study of T cell repertoires in cytomegalovirus infection. This clonotype has a handful of counts. No antigen is known for it. TCRdb re-derived calls from the reads in MiXCR, one entry per CDR3 protein. The sample includes roughly 860,000 distinct CDR3 sequences, 30% to 35% of them seen just once. CDR1 SQVTM and CDR2 ANQGSEA come from the germline V gene. V was pared by 0 bases and J by 5 bases, with 11 bases of the junction left unmatched. The CDR3 covers 17 residues. The TCR comes from a human donor in good health (CMV status not recorded). Some clones in this sample may be carry-over from other donors' samples. The material was cultured CD8+ T cells from PBMCs, obtained from culture after CMV antigen stimulation. V is TRBV29-1 and J is TRBJ2-2; 8 bases line up with TRBD2. The chain's CDR3 is CSVEDRGGGGWTGELFF. The CDR3 region has the DNA TGCAGCGTTGAAGATCGGGGAGGCGGGGGGTGGACCGGGGAGCTGTTTTTT.